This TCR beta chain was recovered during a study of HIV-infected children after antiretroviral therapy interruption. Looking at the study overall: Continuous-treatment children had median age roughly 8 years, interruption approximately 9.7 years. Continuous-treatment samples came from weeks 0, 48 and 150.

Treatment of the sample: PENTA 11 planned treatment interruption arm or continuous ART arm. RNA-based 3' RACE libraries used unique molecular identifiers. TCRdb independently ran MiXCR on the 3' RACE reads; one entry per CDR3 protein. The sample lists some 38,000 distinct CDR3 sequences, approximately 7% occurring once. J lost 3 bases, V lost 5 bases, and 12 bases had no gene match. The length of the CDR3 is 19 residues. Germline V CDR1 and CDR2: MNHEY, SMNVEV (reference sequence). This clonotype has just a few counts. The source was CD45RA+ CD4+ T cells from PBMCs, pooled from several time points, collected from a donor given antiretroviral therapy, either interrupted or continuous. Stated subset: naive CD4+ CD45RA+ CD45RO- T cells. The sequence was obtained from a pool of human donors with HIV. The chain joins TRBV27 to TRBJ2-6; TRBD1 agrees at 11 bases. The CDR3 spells CASSPVGTGTGGGANVLTF. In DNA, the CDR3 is TGTGCCAGCAGTCCCGTGGGGACCGGGACAGGGGGTGGGGCCAACGTCCTGACTTTC.